What follows are 14 T cell receptor delta chains derived from one specimen sequenced in a study of in vitro expanded adult blood gammadelta T cells. After expansion, live CD3+ TCRgammadelta+ Vgamma9+ Vdelta2+ T cells were sorted by FACS. PBMC were pulsed for one day with 1 uM zoledronate, then washed three times. Cultures were expanded for 12 to 15 days, with IL-2 added every 3 to 4 days. TCRdb re-called the 5' RACE reads via CATT. This table has about 730 delta-chain clones, less than 40% appearing once. Antigens of these TCRs are unknown. The source material was gamma-delta T cells from peripheral blood expanded in culture, sampled from an in vitro culture stimulated with zoledronate. These receptors all come from an adult in good health.

This clone qualifies as large. This sequence joins TRDV2 and TRDJ1, with D hard to call. This CDR3 region has 14 residues. CDR1 is GEAIGNYY, CDR2 EKD, per germline. V was cut by 1 base and J by 0 bases, with 8 bases left in between. The CDR3 is CACDTLRHTDKLIF. The CDR3, as DNA: TGTGCCTGTGACACTCTACGACACACCGATAAACTCATCTTT.

This clone is large. Additional DNA sequences in this sample encode the identical CDR3. The rearrangement uses TRDV2 and TRDJ1; TRDD3 matches at 13 bases. This CDR3 has 20 amino acids. Germline V gene sequence: CDR1 GEAIGNYY, CDR2 EKD. With 1 base clipped from V and 0 bases from J, the junction kept 13 bases outside the gene matches. CDR3 coding DNA: TGTGCCTGTGACACGCCTTTTACTGGGGGATACGGACAGTACACCGATAAACTCATCTTT. Protein sequence: CACDTPFTGGYGQYTDKLIF.

Concerning this clone: Different DNA sequences within this sample yield the same CDR3. The CDR3 sequence is CACDPILLGMLTDKLIF. The CDR3 DNA follows: TGTGCCTGTGACCCGATTTTACTGGGGATGCTAACTGATAAACTCATCTTT. V gene TRDV2 combines with J gene TRDJ1, with 7 bases identical to TRDD3. This CDR3 contains 17 residues. Looked up from germline, CDR1 is GEAIGNYY and CDR2 is EKD. J gave up 5 bases and V 3 bases, and 17 bases lay outside the gene matches.

Comment on this clone: A much larger clone sits a single nucleotide away, making a read error possible. The chain joins TRDV2 to TRDJ1; 9 nucleotides match TRDD3. The V and J ends lost 0 bases and 8 bases, in that order; junction bases with no gene match: 9. CDR3 size: 15 residues. Germline CDR1 reads GEAIGNYY; CDR2 reads EKD. Here the CDR3 reads CACDTMGDRMGKLIF. The CDR3 DNA follows: TGTGCCTGTGACACCATGGGGGATAGGATGGGGAAACTCATCTTT.

Note on this clone: One junction end does not reproduce the germline sequence, and a read error may be involved. Other DNA sequences in this specimen translate into the identical CDR3. The chain is built from TRDV2 and TRDJ1; 13 nucleotides line up with TRDD3. The CDR3 is 18 residues long. Germline loops: CDR1 GEAIGNYY, CDR2 EKD. As DNA, the CDR3 is TGTGCCTGTGATACACTGGGGGATACGCGCGGATACACTGATAAACTCATCTTT. Translated: CACDTLGDTRGYTDKLIF.

This clone occurred once. It is likely a read error: a sequence one base away is far more abundant. This chain links TRDV2 with TRDJ1; TRDD3 might be the D (7 bases). The CDR3 totals 19 residues. Trimming stripped 6 bases from V and 0 bases from J, with 28 bases between. Germline V gene lookup returns CDR1 GEAIGNYY and CDR2 EKD. The CDR3 loop is CACSSLLRGGGNYTDKLIF. CDR3 DNA: TGTGCCTGTTCAAGCCTCCTACGGGGTGGGGGAAACTACACCGATAAACTCATCTTT.

This clone was detected only a few times. The rearrangement joins TRDV2 to TRDJ1, with D possibly being TRDD2 (6 bases). V lost 1 base, J lost 0 bases, and 26 bases lay in between. The CDR3 has 20 residues. Germline CDR1 and CDR2: GEAIGNYY and EKD. In nucleotides, the CDR3 is TGTGCCTGTGACACAGTCCAAACTCCTACCTTACCCGGGTACACCGATAAACTCATCTTT. Translating gives CACDTVQTPTLPGYTDKLIF.

This clone is labeled as large. Other DNA sequences in this specimen translate into the identical CDR3. The V gene is TRDV2, the J gene TRDJ1; 13 bases are a match to TRDD3. CDR3 length: 17 residues. The ends lost 1 base at V and 8 bases at J; junction bases unmatched: 12. The V gene's germline CDR1 is GEAIGNYY and CDR2 EKD. CDR3 sequence reads: CACDTVLLGDTRRKLIF. CDR3 DNA: TGTGCCTGTGACACTGTCTTACTGGGGGATACGCGGAGGAAACTCATCTTT.

This clone is a singleton in its sample. The chain has TRDV2 and TRDJ1; TRDD3 agrees at 11 bases. Germline CDR1 reads GEAIGNYY; CDR2 reads EKD. Trimming took 0 bases from V and 0 from J; bases not matched to a gene: 2. CDR3 length equals 16 residues. In DNA form, the CDR3 reads TGTGCCTGTGACACCCTGGGGGATACCGACACCGATAAACTCATCTTT. Its translation is CACDTLGDTDTDKLIF.

For this clone: A much larger clone lies one base from this, so it may be a read error. Other DNA variants within this sample encode the same CDR3. The chain combines TRDV2 with TRDJ3; 7 bases line up with TRDD3. Germline V gives CDR1 GEAIGNYY, CDR2 EKD. The CDR3 is made up of 19 amino acids. This CDR3 is CACDTAGGSGSWDTRQMFF. CDR3 DNA sequence: TGTGCCTGTGACACCGCCGGGGGATCAGGATCCTGGGACACTCGACAGATGTTTTTC.

A word on this clone: A much larger clone differs from this one at a single base, so this may be a read error. The chain joins TRDV2 to TRDJ1; TRDD3 agrees at 10 bases. Germline values: CDR1 GEAIGNYY, CDR2 EKD. The CDR3 runs to 17 residues. V was clipped by 3 bases and J by 1 base; unmatched bases: 10. Here the CDR3 reads CACDGILGDMVTDKLIF. In DNA form, the CDR3 reads TGTGCCTGTGACGGAATCCTGGGGGATATGGTCACCGATAAACTCATCTTT.

With respect to this clone: One end of the junction does not line up with germline, which may come from a read error. Other DNA sequences in this specimen translate into the identical CDR3. The genes are TRDV2 and TRDJ1, with 13 nucleotides matching TRDD3. The CDR3 totals 17 residues. The germline CDR1 and CDR2 sequences are GEAIGNYY and EKD. CDR3 bases: TGTGCCTGTGACACCCTACTGGGGGATACGCACACTGATAAACTCATCTTT. Translation gives CACDTLLGDTHTDKLIF.

As to this clone: This may stem from a read error, because a much larger clone lies one nucleotide away. This rearrangement joins TRDV2 to TRDJ1; TRDD3 matches at 11 bases. This CDR3 is built from 19 residues. The germline V gene has CDR1 GEAIGNYY and CDR2 EKD. With V trimmed by 0 bases and J by 2 bases, 13 bases remained unmatched. The CDR3, as DNA: TGTGCCTGTGACACCGTTCAACTGGGGGATAAACATCCAACCGATAAACTCATCTTT. As protein: CACDTVQLGDKHPTDKLIF.

Points on this clone: This likely reflects a read error, since a far larger clone is one base away. This chain uses TRDV2 with TRDJ1; 11 nucleotides align to TRDD3. Germline V lookup: CDR1 GEAIGNYY, CDR2 EKD. The J segment lost 1 base and the V segment lost 3 bases, leaving 6 bases of the junction unmatched. The CDR3 runs to 16 residues. The CDR3, as DNA: TGTGCCTGTGACGTACTGGGGGATATGGCCACCGATAAACTCATCTTT. This sequence encodes CACDVLGDMATDKLIF.